Listed below are T cell receptor beta chains from one sample, sequenced in a study of cytomegalovirus exposure and HLA in healthy donors. Sequencing was performed with immunoSEQ multiplex PCR; in TCRdb, only in-frame clones are kept and a portion is missing. The sample carries a few hundred thousand clones, 86% recorded once. Material: PBMCs. Source of these receptors: a woman aged 18-29 years in good health and CMV-seronegative. CDR3s include the opening cysteine and the closing phenylalanine or tryptophan. A D gene is named only where the DNA matches it firmly. Size is stated for part of the rows, as once, few or many counts, or as a class when the clone is expanded.

V gene,clone size,J gene,D gene,CDR3 protein,CDR3 DNA
TRBV5-1,NA,TRBJ2-7,TRBD1,CASSLGTFGTGGLGEQYF,TGCGCCAGCAGCTTGGGGACCTTCGGGACAGGGGGTCTCGGCGAGCAGTACTTC
TRBV28,NA,TRBJ1-1,NA,CASSESAPNTEAFF,TGTGCCAGCAGTGAGAGCGCACCGAACACTGAAGCTTTCTTT
TRBV19,NA,TRBJ1-2,TRBD1,CASSVGTGGFYGYTF,TGTGCCAGTAGCGTGGGGACAGGGGGTTTCTATGGCTACACCTTC
TRBV7-9,NA,TRBJ1-2,TRBD1,CASSPIQGAYGYTF,TGTGCCAGCAGTCCAATACAGGGGGCGTATGGCTACACCTTC
TRBV6-1,NA,TRBJ1-1,NA,CASPQGRDTEAFF,TGTGCCAGCCCTCAGGGGAGGGACACTGAAGCTTTCTTT
TRBV18,NA,TRBJ2-7,NA,CASSPFSGSSYEQYF,TGTGCCAGCTCACCTTTTAGCGGATCCTCCTACGAGCAGTACTTC
TRBV25-1,NA,TRBJ2-1,NA,CASSEGPGKGSYNEQFF,TGTGCCAGCAGTGAAGGACCGGGGAAAGGCTCCTACAATGAGCAGTTCTTC
TRBV6-5,NA,TRBJ2-7,NA,CATLRRRQRNYEQYF,TGTGCCACCCTCCGACGGCGGCAGCGCAACTACGAGCAGTACTTC
TRBV28,NA,TRBJ1-4,NA,CASSLLRGTWNLEKLFF,TGTGCCAGCAGTTTGCTACGGGGGACTTGGAATTTGGAAAAACTGTTTTTT
TRBV7-3,NA,TRBJ2-3,NA,CASSLAAASTDTQYF,TGTGCCAGCAGCTTAGCGGCAGCTAGCACAGATACGCAGTATTTT
TRBV28,NA,TRBJ2-7,NA,CASRTRNYEQYF,TGTGCCAGCAGGACTAGAAACTACGAGCAGTACTTC
TRBV18,NA,TRBJ1-3,NA,CASSPQRGSVGTIYF,TGTGCCAGCTCACCACAAAGGGGCTCCGTAGGCACCATATATTTT
TRBV10-2,NA,TRBJ2-2,TRBD2,CASSGPPSGRSPAGELFF,TGCGCCAGCAGTGGGCCGCCTAGCGGGAGGTCACCCGCCGGGGAGCTGTTTTTT
TRBV5-1,NA,TRBJ2-2,TRBD2,CASSLGTSGRVRGTGELFF,TGCGCCAGCAGCTTGGGTACTAGCGGGAGAGTGCGTGGCACCGGGGAGCTGTTTTTT
TRBV28,few,TRBJ2-7,NA,CASTRWGVSYEQYF,TGTGCCAGCACCCGTTGGGGAGTTTCCTACGAGCAGTACTTC
TRBV13,NA,TRBJ2-7,NA,CASSLGKASEDISYEQYF,TGTGCCAGCAGCTTAGGAAAAGCAAGCGAGGACATCTCCTACGAGCAGTACTTC
TRBV18,NA,TRBJ1-1,TRBD1,CASSRGTGREAFF,TGTGCCAGCTCACGAGGGACAGGGAGAGAAGCTTTCTTT
TRBV4-3,NA,TRBJ2-1,TRBD2,CASSQGRSGGSSYNEQFF,TGCGCCAGCAGCCAAGGTCGCTCCGGGGGGAGCTCCTACAATGAGCAGTTCTTC
TRBV4-3,NA,TRBJ2-1,TRBD2,CASSQEPAGVGLGSYNEQFF,TGCGCCAGCAGCCAAGAGCCAGCGGGAGTCGGTTTGGGCTCCTACAATGAGCAGTTCTTC
TRBV29-1,NA,TRBJ2-1,TRBD2,CSVDGTRDEQFF,TGCAGCGTGGATGGGACTAGGGATGAGCAGTTCTTC
TRBV5-6,NA,TRBJ2-5,TRBD1,CASSLGQTGVETQYF,TGTGCCAGCAGCTTGGGCCAGACAGGGGTAGAGACCCAGTACTTC
TRBV27,few,TRBJ2-7,NA,CASRARSSYEQYF,TGTGCCAGCAGAGCTAGGAGCTCCTACGAGCAGTACTTC
TRBV9,NA,TRBJ2-1,TRBD1,CASSGAQGNEQFF,TGTGCCAGCAGCGGGGCACAGGGGAATGAGCAGTTCTTC
TRBV5-6,NA,TRBJ2-1,NA,CASSLDGPAREQFF,TGTGCCAGCAGCCTAGACGGTCCCGCGCGTGAGCAGTTCTTC
TRBV6-5,NA,TRBJ2-1,NA,CASRYASAFEPNEQFF,TGTGCCAGCAGGTACGCTAGCGCCTTCGAACCCAATGAGCAGTTCTTC
TRBV9,NA,TRBJ2-1,NA,CASSSNRATGYNEQFF,TGTGCCAGCAGCTCAAACAGGGCAACTGGGTACAATGAGCAGTTCTTC
TRBV27,once,TRBJ2-7,TRBD2,CASSPTSGGHYEQYF,TGTGCCAGCAGTCCCACTAGCGGGGGCCATTACGAGCAGTACTTC
TRBV5-6,NA,TRBJ1-4,NA,CASSLLWDTSEKLFF,TGTGCCAGCAGCTTGCTTTGGGACACAAGCGAAAAACTGTTTTTT
TRBV27,NA,TRBJ2-5,NA,CASSLSRVTRETQYF,TGTGCCAGCAGTTTAAGCAGGGTAACGCGGGAGACCCAGTACTTC
TRBV12-5,few,TRBJ2-7,TRBD2,CASGLTGLAGVHEQYF,TGTGCTAGTGGTTTGACGGGACTAGCGGGAGTCCACGAGCAGTACTTC
TRBV7-9,NA,TRBJ2-3,TRBD2,CASSPGTSGRVDTQYF,TGTGCCAGCAGCCCTGGGACTAGCGGGAGGGTAGATACGCAGTATTTT
TRBV6-5,NA,TRBJ1-2,TRBD1,CATGDSNYGYTF,TGTGCCACCGGGGACAGTAACTATGGCTACACCTTC
TRBV21-1,NA,TRBJ1-5,NA,CASSYLRTGAHSNQPQHF,TGTGCCAGCAGCTACCTTCGGACAGGAGCCCATAGCAATCAGCCCCAGCATTTT
TRBV19,once,TRBJ2-7,TRBD1,CASTQTGVSYEQYF,TGTGCCAGTACACAGACAGGGGTAAGCTACGAGCAGTACTTC
TRBV29-1,NA,TRBJ1-1,NA,CSVQFLLNPEAFF,TGCAGCGTCCAGTTCCTCTTGAACCCTGAAGCTTTCTTT
TRBV2,NA,TRBJ1-4,NA,CASRPQGTNEKLFF,TGTGCCAGCAGGCCCCAGGGGACTAATGAAAAACTGTTTTTT
TRBV28,NA,TRBJ2-2,TRBD2,CASSLLAGAGGELFF,TGTGCCAGCAGTTTGCTAGCGGGAGCGGGCGGGGAGCTGTTTTTT
TRBV4-1,NA,TRBJ1-2,TRBD1,CASSLGQGSSYGYTF,TGCGCCAGCAGCCTCGGACAGGGGAGTTCCTATGGCTACACCTTC
TRBV19,NA,TRBJ1-2,TRBD1,CASSHQGTDYYGYTF,TGTGCCAGTAGCCACCAAGGGACAGACTACTATGGCTACACCTTC
TRBV2,NA,TRBJ1-5,NA,CASRDRLSNQPQHF,TGTGCCAGCAGGGACAGACTTTCCAATCAGCCCCAGCATTTT
TRBV9,NA,TRBJ1-1,NA,CASSVGLQDTEAFF,TGTGCCAGCAGTGTTGGACTGCAGGACACTGAAGCTTTCTTT
TRBV7-3,NA,TRBJ2-7,TRBD1,CASSRGTGRYEQYF,TGTGCCAGCAGTAGGGGGACAGGACGTTACGAGCAGTACTTC
TRBV2,NA,TRBJ2-5,NA,CASRRQGQETQYF,TGTGCCAGCAGGCGGCAGGGCCAAGAGACCCAGTACTTC
TRBV7-9,NA,TRBJ2-1,NA,CASSSGAGDEQFF,TGTGCCAGCAGCTCGGGAGCCGGCGATGAGCAGTTCTTC
TRBV5-1,NA,TRBJ2-5,NA,CAKTFPGARGTQYF,TGCGCCAAAACCTTTCCAGGGGCCCGGGGGACCCAGTACTTC
TRBV4-1,NA,TRBJ2-5,NA,CASSQGWTLEDQETQYF,TGCGCCAGCAGCCAAGGGTGGACACTTGAGGACCAAGAGACCCAGTACTTC
TRBV27,NA,TRBJ2-5,NA,CASSRRGSVETQYF,TGTGCCAGCAGCCGACGGGGTAGCGTGGAGACCCAGTACTTC
TRBV5-1,once,TRBJ2-1,TRBD2,CASSLTSGRPNEQFF,TGCGCCAGCAGCCTAACTAGCGGGAGGCCCAATGAGCAGTTCTTC
TRBV4-3,NA,TRBJ2-3,NA,CASSQEAGTQYF,TGCGCCAGCAGCCAAGAGGCGGGTACGCAGTATTTT
TRBV6-6,NA,TRBJ2-3,TRBD1,CASSPGQGTDTQYF,TGTGCCAGCAGCCCGGGACAGGGGACAGATACGCAGTATTTT
TRBV5-1,NA,TRBJ2-3,TRBD2,CASSPGLAGGTDTQYF,TGCGCCAGCAGCCCGGGACTAGCGGGGGGCACAGATACGCAGTATTTT
TRBV2,NA,TRBJ1-1,NA,CASGQNTEAFF,TGTGCCAGCGGACAGAACACTGAAGCTTTCTTT
TRBV2,few,TRBJ1-1,NA,CASSATGIGTEAFF,TGTGCCAGCAGTGCTACAGGGATTGGCACTGAAGCTTTCTTT
TRBV27,NA,TRBJ1-5,NA,CASSLFSAARNQPQHF,TGTGCCAGCAGTTTATTTTCGGCGGCTCGCAATCAGCCCCAGCATTTT
TRBV10-3,NA,TRBJ2-5,TRBD1,CAIRGQVGETQYF,TGTGCCATCAGAGGACAGGTCGGCGAGACCCAGTACTTC
TRBV5-1,few,TRBJ1-3,NA,CASSPGSINTIYF,TGCGCCAGCAGCCCCGGTAGTATCAACACCATATATTTT
TRBV6-5,once,TRBJ1-2,TRBD1,CASRILTGIHYGYTF,TGTGCCAGCAGGATTCTGACAGGGATCCACTATGGCTACACCTTC
TRBV5-1,NA,TRBJ1-5,TRBD1,CASSRDSSQPQHF,TGCGCCAGCAGCCGGGACAGTAGCCAGCCCCAGCATTTT
TRBV7-2,NA,TRBJ2-7,NA,CASSFQGTYEQYF,TGTGCCAGCAGCTTCCAGGGCACCTACGAGCAGTACTTC